The 16 T cell receptor beta chains below come from one sample, sequenced in a study of blood T cell repertoires in COVID-19. Using immunoSEQ multiplex PCR, the repertoire was profiled, and TCRdb retains in-frame clones only, with some absent. The data show fewer than 300,000 clones, 90% seen once. The sequenced sample consisted of PBMCs or T cells enriched from blood (not recorded which). All receptors come from a woman aged 25-40 years who had recovered from COVID-19.

The chain combines TRBV11-2 with TRBJ2-1; TRBD2 matches 10 bases. The CDR3 extends over 16 amino acids. The V gene's germline CDR1 is SGHAT and CDR2 FQNNGV. The ends lost 1 base at V and 8 bases at J; junction bases unmatched: 8. CDR3 amino acids: CASSLVSSGRAHEQFF. The DNA for the CDR3 is TGTGCCAGCAGCTTAGTATCCAGCGGGAGGGCCCATGAGCAGTTCTTC.

V and J are TRBV28 and TRBJ1-1; possibly TRBD1 for D (6 bases). Trimming stripped 5 bases from V and 1 base from J, with 11 bases between. The CDR3 is 14 residues long. Looked up from germline, CDR1 is MDHEN and CDR2 is SYDVKM. The CDR3 loop is CASSPGTPNTEAFF. The CDR3 DNA reads as TGTGCCAGCAGTCCTGGGACACCGAACACTGAAGCTTTCTTT.

This sequence joins TRBV19 and TRBJ1-1; the D gene is possibly TRBD1 (5 bases). The germline gives CDR1 LNHDA, CDR2 SQIVND (reference sequence). Trimming stripped 3 bases from V and 0 bases from J, with 11 bases between. The CDR3 consists of 15 residues. The CDR3 region has the DNA TGTGCCAGTAGTATGACAGTCACCATGAACACTGAAGCTTTCTTT. Protein product: CASSMTVTMNTEAFF.

V usage is TRBV5-1 and J usage is TRBJ2-7; 9 nucleotides agree with TRBD1. The CDR3 is 15 residues long. Germline V gene data show CDR1 as SGHRS and CDR2 as YFSETQ. J gave up 2 bases and V 5 bases, and 8 bases lay outside the gene matches. The CDR3 loop is CASSHTGTGTYEQYF. CDR3 DNA sequence: TGCGCCAGCAGTCATACCGGGACAGGGACCTACGAGCAGTACTTC.

CDR3 region: CAWIRLGADYGYTF. DNA for the CDR3: TGTGCCTGGATTCGGCTTGGGGCTGACTATGGCTACACCTTC. The V gene is TRBV30, the J gene TRBJ1-2; the D gene is possibly TRBD1 (5 bases). CDR1 and CDR2 (germline): GTSNPN, SVGIG (reference sequence). The V and J ends lost 4 bases and 3 bases respectively, with 15 bases between them. The CDR3 loop spans 14 amino acids.

The rearrangement links TRBV11-2 to TRBJ1-2; D might be TRBD1 (5 bases). The V end lost 3 bases, the J end lost 8 bases, and 13 bases lay between the germline ends. The germline CDR1 and CDR2 sequences are SGHAT and FQNNGV. The CDR3 loop spans 13 amino acids. This CDR3 reads CASSFSQGGGYTF. For the CDR3, the DNA is TGTGCCAGCAGCTTTAGTCAGGGTGGGGGCTACACCTTC.

This rearrangement joins TRBV3-1 (or the pseudogene TRBV3-2) to TRBJ2-7; the D gene is possibly TRBD1 (5 bases). V shed 4 bases and J shed 3 bases, with 10 bases lying between them. The CDR3 has 13 amino acids. The germline gives CDR1 LGHDT, CDR2 YNNKEL (reference sequence). CDR3 sequence reads: CASSLHRNYEQYF. The CDR3 DNA reads as TGTGCCAGCAGCCTTCACAGGAACTACGAGCAGTACTTC.

The chain recombines TRBV19 with TRBJ1-4; 7 nucleotides line up with TRBD1. The CDR3 has 14 residues. Trimming removed 6 bases from V and 3 bases from J; junction bases left unmatched: 4. Germline V gene lookup returns CDR1 LNHDA and CDR2 SQIVND (reference sequence). The CDR3 here is CASSRGAANEKLFF. The CDR3 region has the DNA TGTGCCAGTAGCAGGGGGGCTGCTAATGAAAAACTGTTTTTT. The full variable domain, in which reference TRBV19 and TRBJ1-4 provide the parts outside the CDR3, is DGGITQSPKYLFRKEGQNVTLSCEQNLNHDAMYWYRQDPGQGLRLIYYSQIVNDFQKGDIAEGYSVSREKKESFPLTVTSAQKNPTAFYLCASSRGAANEKLFFGSGTQLSVL.

The J gene is TRBJ1-6, the V gene TRBV27; D remains ambiguous. The V end was cut by 3 bases, the J end by 7 bases, with 7 bases between. This CDR3 contains 13 residues. Germline V gene data show CDR1 as MNHEY and CDR2 as SMNVEV (reference sequence). CDR3 loop: CASSFTDNSPLHF. CDR3 DNA: TGTGCCAGCAGTTTCACAGACAATTCACCCCTCCACTTT.

The rearrangement uses TRBV28 and TRBJ1-5; 9 nucleotides line up with TRBD1. Germline assignment: CDR1 MDHEN and CDR2 SYDVKM. The trim removed 3 bases at V and 2 bases at J, leaving 8 bases unmatched. The CDR3 is made up of 17 amino acids. The CDR3, as DNA: TGTGCCAGCAGTTTTTATAACAGGGGGCGCGGCAATCAGCCCCAGCATTTT. It codes for CASSFYNRGRGNQPQHF.

The chain is built from TRBV9 and TRBJ2-1, with 9 bases identical to TRBD2. The CDR3 has 15 amino acids. Trimming removed 4 bases from V and 2 bases from J; junction bases left unmatched: 4. Germline V gene lookup returns CDR1 SGDLS and CDR2 YYNGEE. The CDR3 loop is CASSRGTSPYNEQFF. The CDR3 DNA follows: TGTGCCAGCAGCCGCGGGACTAGCCCCTACAATGAGCAGTTCTTC.

This sequence joins TRBV7-9 and TRBJ2-7, with 9 bases matching TRBD1. Per the germline V gene, CDR1 is SEHNR and CDR2 is FQNEAQ (reference sequence). V dropped 5 bases and J dropped 3; count of bases not matched to a gene: 5. CDR3 length: 14 amino acids. CDR3 in amino acids: CASSVGQGRYEQYF. The CDR3 DNA sequence: TGTGCCAGCAGCGTGGGACAGGGTCGCTACGAGCAGTACTTC.

V usage is TRBV7-2 and J usage is TRBJ1-5; weak D call: TRBD1 (5 bases). V lost 6 bases, J lost 1 base, and 7 bases lay in between. The germline V gene has CDR1 SGHTA and CDR2 FQGNSA. The CDR3 is 13 residues long. The CDR3 region is CASSWTSNQPQHF. The CDR3 DNA sequence: TGTGCCAGCAGTTGGACAAGCAATCAGCCCCAGCATTTT.

CDR3 loop: CALGLLSNEQFF. Written as DNA, the CDR3 is TGTGCCTTAGGACTCCTCAGCAATGAGCAGTTCTTC. The chain is built from TRBV30 and TRBJ2-1; a possible D gene is TRBD2 (5 bases). This CDR3 is 12 amino acids long. Germline loops: CDR1 GTSNPN, CDR2 SVGIG (reference sequence). Trimming removed 7 bases at V and 6 bases at J, with 13 bases between.

DNA of the CDR3: TGTGCCAGCAGCCATCGAGGGGGCTACACCTTC. Protein product: CASSHRGGYTF. This chain uses TRBV12-3 or TRBV12-4 with TRBJ1-2, with unresolved D. With 6 bases removed from V and 8 bases from J, the gap between germline ends came to 10 bases. This CDR3 is built from 11 residues.

This CDR3 is CASSFGTARNSPLHF. The CDR3 DNA sequence: TGTGCCAGCAGTTTCGGGACAGCTAGAAATTCACCCCTCCACTTT. The chain carries TRBV6-6 and TRBJ1-6, with 7 nucleotides matching TRBD1. Germline lookup yields CDR1 MNHNY and CDR2 SVGAGI (reference sequence). There are 15 residues in the CDR3. The trim removed 4 bases at V and 7 bases at J, leaving 7 bases unmatched.